The present TCR beta chain was sequenced within a study of cytomegalovirus exposure and HLA in healthy donors. Findings of the study overall: A classifier reportedly called cytomegalovirus status with high sensitivity and specificity.

Comment on this clone: As yet, its antigen is unknown.

V lost 4 bases, J lost 8 bases, and 10 bases lay in between. The CDR3 extends over 13 amino acids. Germline CDR1 and CDR2: SGHRS and YFSETQ. PCR primers comprised 60 Vbeta and 13 Jbeta primers. Libraries were prepared by immunoSEQ multiplex PCR; TCRdb keeps only in-frame clonotypes and omits some of them. The profile shows over 120,000 clones, around 80% of them singletons. Specimen: PBMCs. V usage is TRBV5-1 and J usage is TRBJ1-6, with D perhaps TRBD1 (6 bases). This TCR was sampled from a man aged 30 to 45 in good health and CMV-seropositive. The DNA for the CDR3 is TGCGCCAGCAGCGTAAAGGGGGATTCACCCCTCCACTTT. Its translation: CASSVKGDSPLHF.